The subject of this entry is one T cell receptor (beta chain). Its target is not known. These data belong to a study of identifying expanded T cells in peripheral blood. Measured with immunoSEQ multiplex PCR; TCRdb has only the in-frame clones, and not every one. The table shows around 90,000 clones, with approximately 89% occurring only once. Study results and limitations: Over approximately two and four weeks, about 15 and 18 clones changed, versus around 1.2 between replicates.

No infections or other immune events were documented during collection. This clonotype was sampled from a person between 18 and 70 years old in good health. Sequenced sample: blood.

CDR3 region: CASMTLTNEKLFF. The CDR3, as DNA: TGCGCCAGCATGACACTGACTAATGAAAAACTGTTTTTT. The rearrangement joins TRBV10-2 to TRBJ1-4; D ambiguous. The CDR3 is made up of 13 amino acids. The germline V gene has CDR1 WSHSY and CDR2 SAAADI. V was trimmed by 7 bases and J by 2 bases, leaving 8 bases between them.